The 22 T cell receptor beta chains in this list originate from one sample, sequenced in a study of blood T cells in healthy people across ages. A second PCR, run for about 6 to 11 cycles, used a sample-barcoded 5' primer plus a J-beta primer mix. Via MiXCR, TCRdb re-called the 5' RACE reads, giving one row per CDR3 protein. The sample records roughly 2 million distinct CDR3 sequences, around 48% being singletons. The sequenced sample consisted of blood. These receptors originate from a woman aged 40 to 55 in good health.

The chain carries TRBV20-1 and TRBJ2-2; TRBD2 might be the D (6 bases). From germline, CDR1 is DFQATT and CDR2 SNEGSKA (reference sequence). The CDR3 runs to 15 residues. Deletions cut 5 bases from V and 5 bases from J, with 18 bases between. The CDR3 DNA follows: TGCAGTGCTGGGAGGACAAGGGGCCGGACCGGGGAGCTGTTTTTT. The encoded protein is CSAGRTRGRTGELFF.

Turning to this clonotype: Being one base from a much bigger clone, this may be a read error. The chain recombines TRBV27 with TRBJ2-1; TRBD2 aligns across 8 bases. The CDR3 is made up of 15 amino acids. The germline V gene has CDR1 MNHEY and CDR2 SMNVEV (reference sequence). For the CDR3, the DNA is TGTGCCAGCAATTTACTCTCTAGCGGGTACAATGAGCAGTTCTTC. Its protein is CASNLLSSGYNEQFF.

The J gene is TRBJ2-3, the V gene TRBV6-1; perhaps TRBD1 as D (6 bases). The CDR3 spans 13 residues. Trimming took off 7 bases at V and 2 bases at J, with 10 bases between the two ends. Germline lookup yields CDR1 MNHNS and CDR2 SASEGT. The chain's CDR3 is CASNKGVTDTQYF. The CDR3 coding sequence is TGTGCCAGCAATAAGGGGGTCACAGATACGCAGTATTTT.

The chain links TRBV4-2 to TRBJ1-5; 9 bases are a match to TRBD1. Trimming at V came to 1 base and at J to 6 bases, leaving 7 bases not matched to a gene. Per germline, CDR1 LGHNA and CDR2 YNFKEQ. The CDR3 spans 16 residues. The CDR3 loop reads CASSQVPGQGGQPQHF. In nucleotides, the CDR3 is TGTGCCAGCAGCCAAGTGCCGGGACAGGGCGGTCAGCCCCAGCATTTT.

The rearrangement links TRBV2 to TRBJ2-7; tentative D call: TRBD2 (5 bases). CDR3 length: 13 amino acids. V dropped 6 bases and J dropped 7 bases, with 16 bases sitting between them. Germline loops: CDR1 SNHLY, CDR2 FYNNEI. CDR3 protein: CASRGSEYNEQYF. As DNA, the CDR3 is TGTGCCAGCAGAGGGAGCGAGTACAATGAGCAGTACTTC.

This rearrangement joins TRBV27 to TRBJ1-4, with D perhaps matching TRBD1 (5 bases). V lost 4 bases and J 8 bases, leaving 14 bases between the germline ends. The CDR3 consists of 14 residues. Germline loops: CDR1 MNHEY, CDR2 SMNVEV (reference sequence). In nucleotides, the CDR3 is TGTGCCAGCAGTTCAATCACAGGTTGGGAAAAACTGTTTTTT. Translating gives CASSSITGWEKLFF.

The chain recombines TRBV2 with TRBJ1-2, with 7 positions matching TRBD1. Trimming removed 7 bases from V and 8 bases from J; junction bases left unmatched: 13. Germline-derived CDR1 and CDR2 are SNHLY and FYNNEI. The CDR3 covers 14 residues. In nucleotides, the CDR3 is TGTGCCAGCACCGAGCCGACAGGGCCGTGGGGCTACACCTTC. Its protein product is CASTEPTGPWGYTF.

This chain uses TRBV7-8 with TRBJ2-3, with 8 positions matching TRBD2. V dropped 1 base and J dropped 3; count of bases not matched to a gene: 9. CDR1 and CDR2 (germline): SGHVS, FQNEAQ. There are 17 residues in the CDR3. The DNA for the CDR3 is TGTGCCAGCAGCTTAGAAGTAAGGGGACTAGGAACAGATACGCAGTATTTT. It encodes CASSLEVRGLGTDTQYF.

The CDR3: CASSLGHVGTGGRETQYF. The CDR3 DNA sequence: TGTGCCAGCAGCTTAGGTCATGTCGGGACAGGGGGGAGAGAGACCCAGTACTTC. The chain uses TRBV11-2 and TRBJ2-4; 11 bases line up with TRBD1. The DNA end lines up better with TRBJ2-5; the J call may be wrong. The CDR3 has 18 residues. CDR1 and CDR2 from the germline V gene are SGHAT and FQNNGV.

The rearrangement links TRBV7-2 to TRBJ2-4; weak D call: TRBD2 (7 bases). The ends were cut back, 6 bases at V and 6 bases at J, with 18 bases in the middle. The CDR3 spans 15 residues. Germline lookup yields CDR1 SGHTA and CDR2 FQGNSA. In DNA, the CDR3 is TGTGCCAGCAGAGCCAGAGGGGGGGTAGCAAACATTCAGTACTTC. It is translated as CASRARGGVANIQYF.

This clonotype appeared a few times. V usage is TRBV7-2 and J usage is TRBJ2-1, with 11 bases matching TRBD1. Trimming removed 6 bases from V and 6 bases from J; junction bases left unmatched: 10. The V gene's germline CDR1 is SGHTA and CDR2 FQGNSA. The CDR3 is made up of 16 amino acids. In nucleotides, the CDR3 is TGTGCCAGCAGTTTGGACAGGGGGCGCCCCAGCAATGAGCAGTTCTTC. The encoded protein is CASSLDRGRPSNEQFF. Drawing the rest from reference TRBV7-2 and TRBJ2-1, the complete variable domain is GAGVSQSPSNKVTEKGKDVELRCDPISGHTALYWYRQSLGQGLEFLIYFQGNSAPDKSGLPSDRFSAERTGGSVSTLTIQRTQQEDSAVYLCASSLDRGRPSNEQFFGPGTRLTVL.

The CDR3, as DNA: TGTGCCAGCAGTTACTTCGGGACCCAGTACTTC. This sequence encodes CASSYFGTQYF. The chain has TRBV6-5 and TRBJ2-5; D not resolved. Trimming removed 1 base from V and 7 bases from J, with 4 bases in between. The CDR3 has 11 amino acids. The germline CDR1 and CDR2 sequences are MNHEY and SVGAGI.

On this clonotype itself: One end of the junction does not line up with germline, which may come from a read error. As DNA, the CDR3 is TGCAGCGCAAACCGGGGCACAGGTACGCAGTATTTT. Translation gives CSANRGTGTQYF. The chain is built from TRBV29-1 and TRBJ2-3; the D call may be TRBD1 or TRBD2 (5 bases each). The CDR3 has 12 residues. CDR1 is SQVTM, CDR2 ANQGSEA, per germline.

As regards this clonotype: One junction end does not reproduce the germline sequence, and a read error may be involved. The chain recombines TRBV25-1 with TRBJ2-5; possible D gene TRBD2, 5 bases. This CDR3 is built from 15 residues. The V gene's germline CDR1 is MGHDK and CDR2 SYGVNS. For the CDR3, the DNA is TGTGCCAGCGGTGACCGGACTCACCTCCAAGAGACCCAGTACTTC. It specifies CASGDRTHLQETQYF.

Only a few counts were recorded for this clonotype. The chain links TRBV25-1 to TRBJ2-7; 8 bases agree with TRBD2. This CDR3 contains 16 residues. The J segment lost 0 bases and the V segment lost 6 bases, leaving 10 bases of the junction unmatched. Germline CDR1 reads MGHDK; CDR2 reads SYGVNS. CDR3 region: CASRRIAGSVSYEQYF. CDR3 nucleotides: TGTGCCAGCAGAAGGATAGCGGGGAGTGTCTCCTACGAGCAGTACTTC.

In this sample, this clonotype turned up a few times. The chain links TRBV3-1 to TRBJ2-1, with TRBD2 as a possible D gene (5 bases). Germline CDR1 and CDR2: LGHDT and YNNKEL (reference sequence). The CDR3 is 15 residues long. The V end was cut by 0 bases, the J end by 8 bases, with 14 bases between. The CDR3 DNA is TGTGCCAGCAGCCAAGACACTAGGCTCGGTGATGAGCAGTTCTTC. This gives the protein CASSQDTRLGDEQFF.

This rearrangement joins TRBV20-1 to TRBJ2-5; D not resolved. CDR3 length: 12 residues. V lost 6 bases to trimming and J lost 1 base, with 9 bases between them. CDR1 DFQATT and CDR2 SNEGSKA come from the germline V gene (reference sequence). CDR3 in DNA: TGCAGTGCCCCGGAATCCCAAGAGACCCAGTACTTC. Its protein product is CSAPESQETQYF.

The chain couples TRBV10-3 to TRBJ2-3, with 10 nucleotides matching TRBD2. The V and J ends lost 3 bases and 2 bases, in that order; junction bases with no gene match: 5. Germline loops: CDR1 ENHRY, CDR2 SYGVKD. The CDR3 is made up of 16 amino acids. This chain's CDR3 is CAISEPSGGNTDTQYF. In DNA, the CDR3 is TGTGCCATCAGTGAACCTAGCGGGGGCAACACAGATACGCAGTATTTT.

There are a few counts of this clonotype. The chain's CDR3 is CSATEGTGVAKNIQYF. In DNA form, the CDR3 reads TGCAGCGCCACCGAAGGGACAGGGGTGGCCAAAAACATTCAGTACTTC. This chain joins TRBV29-1 and TRBJ2-5; TRBD1 matches 10 bases. Matching the DNA end better, TRBJ2-4 makes the J call doubtful. This CDR3 has 16 amino acids. CDR1 and CDR2 from the germline V gene are SQVTM and ANQGSEA.

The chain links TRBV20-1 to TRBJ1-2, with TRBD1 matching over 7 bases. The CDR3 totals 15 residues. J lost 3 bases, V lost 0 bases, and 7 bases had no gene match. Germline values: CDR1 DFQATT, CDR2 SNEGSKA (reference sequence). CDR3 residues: CSAREIRTGDYGYTF. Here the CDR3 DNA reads TGCAGTGCTAGAGAGATCCGCACAGGGGACTATGGCTACACCTTC.

As DNA, the CDR3 is TGCAGCGGGACAGGCGTGGTCGCCGGGGAGCTGTTTTTT. This encodes CSGTGVVAGELFF. The chain recombines TRBV29-1 with TRBJ2-2, with 7 bases fitting TRBD1. CDR1 is SQVTM, CDR2 ANQGSEA, per germline. The CDR3 totals 13 residues. V trimming: 7 bases; J trimming: 6 bases; junction bases outside the gene matches: 8.

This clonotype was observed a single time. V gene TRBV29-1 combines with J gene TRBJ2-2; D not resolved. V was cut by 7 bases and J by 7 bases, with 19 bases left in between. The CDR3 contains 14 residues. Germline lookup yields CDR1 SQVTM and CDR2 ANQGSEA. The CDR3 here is CSAQDPNSVGELFF. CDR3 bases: TGCAGCGCCCAAGATCCTAATTCCGTCGGGGAGCTGTTTTTT.